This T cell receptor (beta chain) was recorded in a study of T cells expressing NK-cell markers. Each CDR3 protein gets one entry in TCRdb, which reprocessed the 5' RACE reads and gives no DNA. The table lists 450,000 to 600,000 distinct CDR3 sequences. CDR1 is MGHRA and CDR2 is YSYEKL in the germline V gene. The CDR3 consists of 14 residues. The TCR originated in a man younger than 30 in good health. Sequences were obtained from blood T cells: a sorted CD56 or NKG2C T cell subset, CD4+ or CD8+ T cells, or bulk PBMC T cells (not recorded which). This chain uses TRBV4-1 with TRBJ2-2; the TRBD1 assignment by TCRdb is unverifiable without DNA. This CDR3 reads CASSHRQDTGELFF.